This T cell receptor beta chain was identified in a study of beta chain features in type 1 diabetes. At the level of the study: All samples together contributed 90 million to 130 million sorted cells for examination.

Expressed TCRB transcripts were sequenced because the entire RNA isolate underwent reverse transcription. Some clones are missing from TCRdb's copy, which holds only in-frame ones; the method was immunoSEQ multiplex PCR. The table includes about 620,000 clones, 15% to 17% detected once. Findings and limits, study-wide: Patients with type 1 diabetes carried fewer insertions and had more deletions at their VDJ junctions.

Purity (above 95%) was reached by all sorted populations. This clone was detected a few times. The antigen is undetermined. The CDR3 has 13 residues. In germline, CDR1 is MNHEY, CDR2 SVGAGI. Germline trimming cut 5 bases from V and 4 bases from J; bases unmatched to any gene: 4. The rearrangement links TRBV6-5 to TRBJ1-2; 7 bases are a match to TRBD1. The sequenced sample consisted of naive CD4+ T cells from blood. This clonotype was sampled from a man aged 18 to 29 in good health. The CDR3 is CASSQTGTYGYTF. The CDR3 DNA reads TGTGCCAGCAGTCAGACAGGGACCTATGGCTACACCTTC.